This is a list of T cell receptor beta chains from one sample in a study of post-analysis software for immune sequencing data. TCRdb re-analysed the PCR reads in MiXCR, keeping a single row per CDR3 protein. The sample lists some 690,000 distinct CDR3 sequences, 55% to 60% occurring once. The sequenced sample consisted of blood. The source is a girl under 10 years old with multiple sclerosis. Each CDR3 is given with its conserved first and last residue. Each record gives: D gene, clone size, V gene, J gene, CDR3 protein, CDR3 DNA. A D gene is named only where the DNA matches it firmly. A clone size is listed for some rows: how often the clone was seen (once, few, many), or a class if it is expanded.

d_gene: TRBD2; abundance: few; v_gene: TRBV20-1; j_gene: TRBJ2-1; CDR3aa: CSARDHLIQASGSSYNEQFF; CDR3nt: TGCAGTGCTAGAGATCACCTAATACAAGCTAGCGGAAGCTCCTACAATGAGCAGTTCTTC
d_gene: TRBD1; abundance: .; v_gene: TRBV5-1; j_gene: TRBJ2-1; CDR3aa: CASSWGQGLSHNEQFF; CDR3nt: TGCGCCAGCAGCTGGGGACAGGGGTTGAGCCACAATGAGCAGTTCTTC
d_gene: .; abundance: .; v_gene: TRBV29-1; j_gene: TRBJ1-5; CDR3aa: CSVQGQDQPQHF; CDR3nt: TGCAGCGTACAGGGTCAGGATCAGCCCCAGCATTTT
d_gene: TRBD1; abundance: few; v_gene: TRBV11-2; j_gene: TRBJ2-1; CDR3aa: CASSLSGAWDRGLNEQFF; CDR3nt: TGTGCCAGCAGCTTATCCGGGGCTTGGGACAGGGGGCTCAATGAGCAGTTCTTC
d_gene: .; abundance: .; v_gene: TRBV7-2; j_gene: TRBJ2-3; CDR3aa: CASSFRESGTQYF; CDR3nt: TGTGCCAGCAGCTTCAGGGAATCGGGTACGCAGTATTTT
d_gene: .; abundance: .; v_gene: TRBV10-3; j_gene: TRBJ2-1; CDR3aa: CAISETGSEHEQFF; CDR3nt: TGTGCCATCAGTGAGACAGGGAGCGAGCATGAGCAGTTCTTC
d_gene: TRBD2; abundance: .; v_gene: TRBV3-1; j_gene: TRBJ2-1; CDR3aa: CASSQDRLAGGPSYNEQFF; CDR3nt: TGTGCCAGCAGCCAAGACCGACTAGCGGGGGGACCCTCCTACAATGAGCAGTTCTTC
d_gene: .; abundance: .; v_gene: TRBV12-3/TRBV12-4; j_gene: TRBJ2-7; CDR3aa: CARFTGVEQYF; CDR3nt: TGTGCCAGATTTACGGGGGTCGAGCAGTACTTC
d_gene: .; abundance: .; v_gene: TRBV6-6; j_gene: TRBJ2-7; CDR3aa: CASRPGTSAYEQYF; CDR3nt: TGTGCCAGCAGACCCGGGACGTCCGCCTACGAGCAGTACTTC
d_gene: TRBD1; abundance: .; v_gene: TRBV29-1; j_gene: TRBJ1-2; CDR3aa: CSVGDRGINYGYTF; CDR3nt: TGCAGCGTTGGAGACAGGGGAATTAACTATGGCTACACCTTC
d_gene: .; abundance: .; v_gene: TRBV28; j_gene: TRBJ2-7; CDR3aa: CASSPRSPVSYEQYF; CDR3nt: TGTGCCAGCAGTCCCCGTAGTCCTGTCTCCTACGAGCAGTACTTC
d_gene: .; abundance: .; v_gene: TRBV3-1; j_gene: TRBJ2-5; CDR3aa: CASSLRFRGSRGGETQYF; CDR3nt: TGTGCCAGCAGCCTCAGATTTCGAGGGTCCCGCGGTGGAGAGACCCAGTACTTC
d_gene: .; abundance: .; v_gene: TRBV20-1; j_gene: TRBJ2-3; CDR3aa: CSARRDTQYF; CDR3nt: TGCAGTGCTAGACGCGATACGCAGTATTTT
d_gene: .; abundance: .; v_gene: TRBV7-2; j_gene: TRBJ2-3; CDR3aa: CASSLLGSQDTQYF; CDR3nt: TGTGCCAGCAGCCTTCTGGGTAGCCAAGATACGCAGTATTTT
d_gene: TRBD2; abundance: .; v_gene: TRBV20-1; j_gene: TRBJ2-5; CDR3aa: CSARVYPTSGRAERETQYF; CDR3nt: TGCAGTGCTAGAGTGTATCCGACTAGCGGGAGGGCCGAGCGGGAGACCCAGTACTTC
d_gene: TRBD2; abundance: .; v_gene: TRBV7-2; j_gene: TRBJ2-1; CDR3aa: CASSSSRLAGATSYNEQFF; CDR3nt: TGTGCCAGCAGCTCTAGTCGACTAGCGGGAGCTACCTCCTACAATGAGCAGTTCTTC
d_gene: .; abundance: .; v_gene: TRBV7-3; j_gene: TRBJ1-2; CDR3aa: CASSLTSGTNYGYTF; CDR3nt: TGTGCCAGCAGCTTAACGTCGGGTACTAACTATGGCTACACCTTC
d_gene: TRBD1; abundance: .; v_gene: TRBV12-3/TRBV12-4; j_gene: TRBJ2-2; CDR3aa: CASSTDRGLAGNTGELFF; CDR3nt: TGTGCCAGCAGCACGGACAGGGGGCTAGCGGGGAACACCGGGGAGCTGTTTTTT
d_gene: .; abundance: many; v_gene: TRBV7-2; j_gene: TRBJ2-5; CDR3aa: CASSLALAQETQYF; CDR3nt: TGTGCCAGCAGCTTAGCTCTAGCGCAAGAGACCCAGTACTTC
d_gene: .; abundance: .; v_gene: TRBV7-2; j_gene: TRBJ2-5; CDR3aa: CASSLVVDSSVPQYF; CDR3nt: TGTGCCAGCAGCTTAGTAGTTGACAGCTCCGTGCCCCAGTACTTC
d_gene: .; abundance: few; v_gene: TRBV18; j_gene: TRBJ2-7; CDR3aa: CASSPTAGFGEQYF; CDR3nt: TGTGCCAGCTCACCAACCGCCGGATTTGGCGAGCAGTACTTC
d_gene: .; abundance: .; v_gene: TRBV20-1; j_gene: TRBJ1-6; CDR3aa: CSAPSAGSPLHF; CDR3nt: TGCAGTGCTCCTTCGGCCGGCTCACCCCTCCACTTT